The rows below give T cell receptor beta chains drawn from one sample of a study of beta chain features in type 1 diabetes. TCRdb's table, derived via immunoSEQ multiplex PCR, lists solely in-frame clones and lacks some. The sample lists 160,000 or so clones; 7.5% to 10% were seen once. Sequencing input: central memory CD4+ T cells from blood. The receptors derive from a woman between 18 and 29 years old in good health. CDR3s include the opening cysteine and the closing phenylalanine or tryptophan. Each record gives: clone size, D gene, V gene, J gene, CDR3 protein, CDR3 DNA. The D gene is left open where the match is weak. Only some rows state a clone size, as once, few, many or a class for expanded clones.

-,TRBD1,TRBV4-2,TRBJ1-3,CASSQERTGVGNTIYF,TGTGCCAGCAGCCAAGAGAGGACAGGGGTCGGAAACACCATATATTTT
many,TRBD1,TRBV5-1,TRBJ1-1,CASNGQGGNAEAFF,TGCGCCAGCAACGGACAGGGCGGGAACGCTGAAGCTTTCTTT
once,TRBD2,TRBV6-5,TRBJ2-7,CASSPLAGAHEQYF,TGTGCCAGCAGTCCACTAGCGGGAGCCCACGAGCAGTACTTC
few,TRBD1,TRBV6-5,TRBJ2-7,CASSGTGVSYEQYF,TGTGCCAGCAGCGGGACAGGGGTTTCCTACGAGCAGTACTTC
-,TRBD2,TRBV7-3,TRBJ2-1,CASSGLAGSYNEQFF,TGTGCCAGCAGTGGACTAGCGGGCTCCTACAATGAGCAGTTCTTC
few,TRBD2,TRBV6-5,TRBJ2-7,CASSSKRGSYEQYF,TGTGCCAGCAGTTCCAAGCGGGGATCCTACGAGCAGTACTTC
-,TRBD1,TRBV5-1,TRBJ2-7,CASSLGGTGGYEQYF,TGCGCCAGCAGCTTGGGGGGGACAGGGGGCTACGAGCAGTACTTC
-,-,TRBV7-6,TRBJ1-3,CASSLQPGLSGNTIYF,TGTGCCAGCAGCCTCCAGCCGGGTCTCTCTGGAAACACCATATATTTT
-,-,TRBV2,TRBJ2-3,CASSPQGLSTDTQYF,TGTGCCAGCAGTCCACAGGGCCTTAGCACAGATACGCAGTATTTT
few,-,TRBV30,TRBJ1-2,CAREEGDGYTF,TGTGCCCGGGAGGAGGGGGATGGCTACACCTTC
-,-,TRBV7-2,TRBJ1-2,CASSLAFGGRGYTF,TGTGCCAGCAGCTTAGCCTTCGGGGGGCGAGGCTACACCTTC
-,-,TRBV6-5,TRBJ1-6,CASSYSGTEGIRPLHF,TGTGCCAGCAGTTACTCCGGGACGGAGGGTATTAGACCCCTCCACTTT
few,TRBD2,TRBV5-4,TRBJ2-5,CASSQGNSGGAEETQYF,TGTGCCAGCAGCCAAGGAAATAGCGGGGGGGCCGAAGAGACCCAGTACTTC
few,-,TRBV11-2,TRBJ2-3,CASSPTTDTQYF,TGTGCCAGCAGTCCTACCACAGATACGCAGTATTTT
-,-,TRBV2,TRBJ2-5,CASSEGVGETQYF,TGTGCCAGCAGTGAAGGGGTCGGGGAGACCCAGTACTTC
-,TRBD2,TRBV18,TRBJ2-7,CASRGGTFYEQYF,TGTGCCAGCCGGGGGGGGACCTTCTACGAGCAGTACTTC
-,-,TRBV4-1,TRBJ2-1,CASSQEGRGFTEQFF,TGCGCCAGCAGCCAAGAGGGTAGGGGTTTTACTGAGCAGTTCTTC
few,TRBD1,TRBV4-2,TRBJ1-5,CASSQDQGVNRGQPQHF,TGTGCCAGCAGCCAAGATCAGGGGGTCAATAGGGGTCAGCCCCAGCATTTT
few,TRBD1,TRBV30,TRBJ1-6,CAVGQGSYNSPLHF,TGTGCCGTGGGACAGGGTTCCTATAATTCACCCCTCCACTTT
few,TRBD1,TRBV19,TRBJ1-1,CASSPSTGSTEAFF,TGTGCCAGTAGTCCGTCGACAGGGTCCACTGAAGCTTTCTTT
few,TRBD2,TRBV4-1,TRBJ2-4,CASSQELGVAGGPTKNIQYF,TGCGCCAGCAGCCAAGAACTCGGGGTAGCGGGGGGGCCAACCAAAAACATTCAGTACTTC
few,TRBD1,TRBV30,TRBJ1-2,CAWSATGIYGYTF,TGTGCCTGGAGTGCGACAGGGATCTATGGCTACACCTTC
-,-,TRBV7-2,TRBJ1-1,CASSYFRQSPFF,TGTGCCAGCAGCTATTTTCGTCAGTCTCCTTTCTTT
few,-,TRBV6-5,TRBJ2-7,CASSSTGGQSYEQYF,TGTGCCAGCAGTTCGACAGGCGGACAATCCTACGAGCAGTACTTC
-,-,TRBV9,TRBJ2-5,CASSVDATMAETQYF,TGTGCCAGCAGCGTAGATGCAACAATGGCTGAGACCCAGTACTTC
-,TRBD2,TRBV2,TRBJ2-7,CARGYSGGYEQYF,TGTGCCAGGGGATACAGCGGGGGATACGAGCAGTACTTC
few,-,TRBV27,TRBJ1-2,CASSLGHTNYGYTF,TGTGCCAGCAGTTTGGGACACACAAACTATGGCTACACCTTC
-,-,TRBV6-4,TRBJ2-1,CASSPEGGVTEQFF,TGTGCCAGCAGCCCCGAGGGCGGAGTTACTGAGCAGTTCTTC
few,TRBD2,TRBV9,TRBJ2-1,CASSVVPPLAGGPNEQFF,TGTGCCAGCAGCGTAGTCCCTCCTCTAGCGGGGGGGCCTAATGAGCAGTTCTTC
-,-,TRBV27,TRBJ1-4,CASSARQRGKLFF,TGTGCCAGCAGTGCCAGGCAGCGGGGGAAACTGTTTTTT
-,TRBD1,TRBV5-1,TRBJ1-1,CASSGADRGGTEAFF,TGCGCCAGCAGCGGGGCGGACAGGGGAGGCACTGAAGCTTTCTTT
-,-,TRBV7-9,TRBJ2-1,CASSFSTNNEQFF,TGTGCCAGCAGCTTTTCTACCAACAATGAGCAGTTCTTC
few,TRBD2,TRBV9,TRBJ2-5,CASSAWGGIQETQYF,TGTGCCAGCAGCGCATGGGGGGGGATACAAGAGACCCAGTACTTC
-,-,TRBV4-2,TRBJ1-1,CASSQDLTRAAEAFF,TGTGCCAGCAGCCAAGATCTAACCAGGGCCGCTGAAGCTTTCTTT
few,-,TRBV2,TRBJ1-2,CASSEARGPYGYTF,TGTGCCAGCAGTGAAGCTCGGGGTCCCTATGGCTACACCTTC
-,-,TRBV5-8,TRBJ2-7,CASSLVNEQYF,TGTGCCAGCAGCTTGGTAAACGAGCAGTACTTC
many,TRBD1,TRBV10-3,TRBJ2-5,CAISDGTGAETQYF,TGTGCCATCAGTGATGGGACAGGGGCCGAGACCCAGTACTTC
few,-,TRBV5-1,TRBJ2-3,CASRPGTSTDTQYF,TGCGCCAGCAGACCTGGGACTTCAACAGATACGCAGTATTTT
-,TRBD2,TRBV7-2,TRBJ2-7,CASSKTSGSDEQYF,TGTGCCAGCAGCAAGACTAGCGGGAGCGACGAGCAGTACTTC
few,-,TRBV6-1,TRBJ1-5,CASSFSGNQPQHF,TGTGCCAGCAGCTTTTCGGGGAATCAGCCCCAGCATTTT
-,TRBD2,TRBV7-3,TRBJ2-3,CASSLGLATADTQYF,TGTGCCAGCAGCCTTGGACTAGCGACCGCAGATACGCAGTATTTT
-,TRBD1,TRBV2,TRBJ2-7,CASSLGQESYEQYF,TGTGCCAGCAGCTTAGGACAGGAATCTTACGAGCAGTACTTC
few,TRBD1,TRBV6-6,TRBJ1-2,CAISIGQGDGYTF,TGTGCCATCAGCATAGGACAGGGAGATGGCTACACCTTC
-,-,TRBV9,TRBJ1-4,CASSVGHREKLFF,TGTGCCAGCAGCGTAGGACACCGTGAAAAACTGTTTTTT
few,TRBD2,TRBV11-2,TRBJ2-3,CASSSPGGGSGGAKDTQYF,TGTGCCAGCAGCTCTCCCGGGGGTGGAAGCGGGGGGGCCAAAGATACGCAGTATTTT
-,TRBD1,TRBV6-6,TRBJ1-1,CASSRQGTEAFF,TGTGCCAGCAGTCGACAGGGCACTGAAGCTTTCTTT
-,TRBD1,TRBV6-1,TRBJ2-7,CASRTPGTGGEQYF,TGTGCCAGCAGGACTCCTGGGACAGGCGGCGAGCAGTACTTC
-,-,TRBV5-1,TRBJ2-7,CASSQEGDSYEQYF,TGCGCCAGCAGTCAGGAGGGAGATTCCTACGAGCAGTACTTC
-,-,TRBV27,TRBJ1-1,CASSGPAREAFF,TGTGCCAGCTCTGGGCCCGCGCGGGAGGCTTTCTTT
-,TRBD1,TRBV6-6,TRBJ2-5,CASSYGQGQETQYF,TGTGCCAGCAGCTACGGACAGGGTCAAGAGACCCAGTACTTC
few,TRBD1,TRBV7-2,TRBJ1-1,CASSSGGRNTEAFF,TGTGCCAGCAGCTCAGGGGGTAGAAACACTGAAGCTTTCTTT
few,TRBD1,TRBV6-6,TRBJ1-5,CASSFSTGGRGQPQHF,TGTGCCAGCAGTTTTTCCACAGGGGGCCGCGGCCAGCCCCAGCATTTT